The 9 T cell receptor beta chains below come from one sample, sequenced in a study of shared clonotypes between healthy human individuals. Clones were read by immunoSEQ multiplex PCR, and TCRdb kept only the in-frame ones, dropping some. This sample carries about 980,000 clones, approximately 80% of them seen once, and the ten largest clones take 1.5%. Specimen: memory CD4+ T cells sorted from blood. Subset indicated: CD45RA-negative fraction. The source of these receptors is a man aged 18 to 29 in good health.

A few counts support this clone. The V call is TRBV30, the J call TRBJ1-1; TRBD1 agrees at 7 bases. The germline V gene has CDR1 GTSNPN and CDR2 SVGIG (reference sequence). The CDR3 extends over 12 amino acids. V lost 5 bases and J lost 6; bases outside the gene matches: 6. The CDR3 DNA sequence: TGTGCCTGGGGCAGGGGGGACGCTGAAGCTTTCTTT. Translation: CAWGRGDAEAFF.

The chain combines TRBV28 with TRBJ1-5; possibly TRBD1 for D (5 bases). Per germline, CDR1 MDHEN and CDR2 SYDVKM. The V end was cut by 7 bases, the J end by 3 bases, with 13 bases between. This CDR3 spans 14 amino acids. DNA for the CDR3: TGTGCCAGCACTGAGGCGGGGCCCAATCAGCCCCAGCATTTT. It yields the protein CASTEAGPNQPQHF.

The chain has TRBV5-4 and TRBJ1-2; 8 bases are a match to TRBD1. Losses at the gene ends were 1 base for V and 1 base for J; bases not matched to a gene: 6. This CDR3 has 16 amino acids. CDR1 is SGHNT and CDR2 is YYREEE in the germline V gene (reference sequence). The CDR3 DNA sequence: TGTGCCAGCAGCTTGTACCAGGGGGCCGATAACTATGGCTACACCTTC. Its translation is CASSLYQGADNYGYTF.

The J gene is TRBJ1-3, the V gene TRBV19; TRBD1 is a possible D gene (5 bases). The germline gives CDR1 LNHDA, CDR2 SQIVND (reference sequence). Trimming removed 7 bases at V and 0 bases at J, with 25 bases between. CDR3 length: 19 residues. The CDR3 reads CASNPAGTNRFSSGNTIYF. In nucleotides, the CDR3 is TGTGCCAGTAATCCCGCCGGGACCAACCGATTTTCCTCTGGAAACACCATATATTTT. The full variable domain, completed using reference TRBV19 and TRBJ1-3, is DGGITQSPKYLFRKEGQNVTLSCEQNLNHDAMYWYRQDPGQGLRLIYYSQIVNDFQKGDIAEGYSVSREKKESFPLTVTSAQKNPTAFYLCASNPAGTNRFSSGNTIYFGEGSWLTVV.

The chain carries TRBV28 and TRBJ2-3; D unclear. V was clipped by 3 bases and J by 7 bases, with 5 bases between them. The CDR3 loop spans 11 amino acids. Germline loops: CDR1 MDHEN, CDR2 SYDVKM. The CDR3 sequence is CASSLSNTQYF. CDR3 in DNA: TGTGCCAGCAGTTTGAGCAATACGCAGTATTTT.

The rearrangement uses TRBV18 and TRBJ1-2, with 11 bases that match TRBD1. In germline, CDR1 is KGHSH, CDR2 LQKENI. The CDR3 length is 15 residues. Trimming cost V 3 bases and J 8 bases; bases outside gene matches: 8. CDR3 sequence reads: CASSPTGQGAEGYTF. CDR3 nucleotides: TGTGCCAGCTCACCGACTGGACAGGGGGCGGAGGGCTACACCTTC.

This clone was recorded once. V usage is TRBV6-1 and J usage is TRBJ1-5; no reliable D call. Germline loops: CDR1 MNHNS, CDR2 SASEGT. V was trimmed by 3 bases and J by 0 bases, leaving 6 bases between them. The CDR3 runs 14 residues. The CDR3 region is CASSDTHSNQPQHF. The CDR3 DNA reads TGTGCCAGCAGTGATACACATAGCAATCAGCCCCAGCATTTT.

The chain carries TRBV5-1 and TRBJ2-5, with TRBD2 matching over 8 bases. Looked up from germline, CDR1 is SGHRS and CDR2 is YFSETQ. The CDR3 is made up of 15 amino acids. V dropped 1 base and J dropped 2; count of bases not matched to a gene: 4. The CDR3 region has the DNA TGCGCCAGCAGCTTGACCGGGAGGGATCAAGAGACCCAGTACTTC. It translates to CASSLTGRDQETQYF.

The chain employs TRBV18 and TRBJ2-3; D possibly corresponds to TRBD2 (6 bases). Germline V gene data show CDR1 as KGHSH and CDR2 as LQKENI. This CDR3 has 16 residues. V lost 5 bases, J lost 0 bases, and 15 bases lay in between. In DNA, the CDR3 is TGTGCCAGCTCAGACGGTCTAGCGACTAGCACAGATACGCAGTATTTT. Translation: CASSDGLATSTDTQYF.